This TCR beta chain was documented in a study of blood T cell repertoires in COVID-19. CDR1 and CDR2 from the germline V gene are SGHDN and FVKESK. This CDR3 contains 12 residues. V was shortened by 4 bases and J by 10 bases, with 13 bases between the two germline ends. The authors' processing: It was from reference gene primer amplification that nucleated cell counts were estimated. Method: immunoSEQ multiplex PCR; TCRdb's copy keeps in-frame clones and lacks some. D and trimming were read from the DNA, whereas the V and J calls and clone size are those reported in that table. The data show approximately 270,000 clones, with roughly 85% seen just once and approximately 3.3% held by the top ten.

The clonotype was recovered from a young man with active or convalescent COVID-19. Source material: peripheral blood. The gene calls are TRBV14 and TRBJ1-1; no clear D gene. The chain's CDR3 is CASSLAGGRAFF. In DNA, the CDR3 is TGTGCCAGCAGCCTAGCGGGCGGGAGAGCTTTCTTT.